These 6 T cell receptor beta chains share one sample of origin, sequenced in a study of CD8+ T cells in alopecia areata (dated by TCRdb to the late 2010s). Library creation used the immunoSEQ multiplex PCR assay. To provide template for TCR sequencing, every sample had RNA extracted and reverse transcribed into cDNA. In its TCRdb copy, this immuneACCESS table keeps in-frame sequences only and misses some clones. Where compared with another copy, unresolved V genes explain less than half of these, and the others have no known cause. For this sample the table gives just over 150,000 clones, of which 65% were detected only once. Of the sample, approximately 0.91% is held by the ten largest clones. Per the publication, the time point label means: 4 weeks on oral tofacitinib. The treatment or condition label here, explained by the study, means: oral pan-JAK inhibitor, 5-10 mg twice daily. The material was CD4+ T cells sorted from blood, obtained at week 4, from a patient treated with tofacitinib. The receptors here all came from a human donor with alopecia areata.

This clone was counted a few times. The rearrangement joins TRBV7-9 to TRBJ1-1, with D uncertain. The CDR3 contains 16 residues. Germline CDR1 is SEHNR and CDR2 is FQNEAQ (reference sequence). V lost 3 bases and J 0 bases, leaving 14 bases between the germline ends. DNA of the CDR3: TGTGCCAGCAGCTTTGGGTCTAACGTATTGAACACTGAAGCTTTCTTT. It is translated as CASSFGSNVLNTEAFF.

Here the CDR3 reads CASSTSDRVGIQYF. For the CDR3, the DNA is TGTGCCAGCAGTACCTCGGACAGGGTCGGCATTCAGTACTTC. The chain carries TRBV6-5 and TRBJ2-4, with TRBD1 matching over 8 bases. V shed 5 bases, J shed 9 bases, and the junction held 9 bases outside the gene matches. The CDR3 runs to 14 residues. Germline V lookup: CDR1 MNHEY, CDR2 SVGAGI.

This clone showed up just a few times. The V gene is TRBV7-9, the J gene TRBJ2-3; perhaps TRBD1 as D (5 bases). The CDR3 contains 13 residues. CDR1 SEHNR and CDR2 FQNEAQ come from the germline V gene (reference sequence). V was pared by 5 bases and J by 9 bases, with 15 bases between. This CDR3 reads CASSEVDTATQYF. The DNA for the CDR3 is TGTGCCAGCAGCGAGGTGGACACGGCCACGCAGTATTTT.

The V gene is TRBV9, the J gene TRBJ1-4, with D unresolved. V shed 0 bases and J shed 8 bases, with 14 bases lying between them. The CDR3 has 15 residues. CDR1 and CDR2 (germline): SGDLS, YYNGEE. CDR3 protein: CASSVEGNRREKLFF. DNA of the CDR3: TGTGCCAGCAGCGTAGAGGGAAACCGGCGCGAAAAACTGTTTTTT.

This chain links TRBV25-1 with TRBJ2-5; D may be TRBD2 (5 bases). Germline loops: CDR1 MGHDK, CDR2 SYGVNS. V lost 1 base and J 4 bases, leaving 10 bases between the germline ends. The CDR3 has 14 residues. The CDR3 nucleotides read TGTGCCAGCAGTGAATTCTACGGAGGAGAGACCCAGTACTTC. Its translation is CASSEFYGGETQYF.

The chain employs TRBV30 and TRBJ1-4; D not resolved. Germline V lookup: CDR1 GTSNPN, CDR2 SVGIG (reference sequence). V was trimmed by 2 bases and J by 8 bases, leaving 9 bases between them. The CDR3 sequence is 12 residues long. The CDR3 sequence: CAWSLGEEKLFF. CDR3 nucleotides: TGTGCCTGGAGTTTAGGAGAAGAAAAACTGTTTTTT.